A selection of T cell receptor beta chains follows, all from one sample in a study of OX40 agonist ivuxolimab in advanced cancers. TCRdb's table, derived via immunoSEQ multiplex PCR, lists solely in-frame clones and lacks some. Among 20,000 or so clones listed, under 90% were seen once. The input for sequencing was CD4+ or CD8+ T cells sorted from blood, taken in a trial of the OX40 agonist ivuxolimab. Source of these receptors: an adult with an advanced solid tumor such as melanoma, head and neck, liver or kidney cancer. Each CDR3 is given with its conserved first and last residue. D genes are given only for firm matches. Clone size is not always given. Where it is, it says once, few, many or a class for expanded clones.

j_gene: TRBJ1-2
len: 12
d_gene: .
abundance: .
v_gene: TRBV18
CDR3aa: CASSPRGEGYTF
CDR3nt: TGTGCCAGCTCACCGAGAGGGGAGGGCTACACCTTC

j_gene: TRBJ2-7
len: 15
d_gene: .
abundance: .
v_gene: TRBV6-5
CDR3aa: CASSPVSPDSYEQYF
CDR3nt: TGTGCCAGCAGTCCCGTTAGCCCTGACTCCTACGAGCAGTACTTC

j_gene: TRBJ2-2
len: 14
d_gene: TRBD1
abundance: once
v_gene: TRBV6-1
CDR3aa: CASFGTANTGELFF
CDR3nt: TGTGCCAGTTTTGGGACAGCGAACACCGGGGAGCTGTTTTTT

j_gene: TRBJ2-1
len: 17
d_gene: TRBD2
abundance: .
v_gene: TRBV11-2
CDR3aa: CASRHGLAGRSYNEQFF
CDR3nt: TGTGCCAGCAGACACGGACTAGCGGGACGCTCCTACAATGAGCAGTTCTTC

j_gene: TRBJ1-5
len: 14
d_gene: .
abundance: few
v_gene: TRBV7-8
CDR3aa: CASSPDVQGGPQHF
CDR3nt: TGTGCCAGCAGCCCAGACGTTCAGGGAGGGCCCCAGCATTTT

j_gene: TRBJ1-5
len: 15
d_gene: .
abundance: .
v_gene: TRBV7-8
CDR3aa: CASSLGADSQQPQHF
CDR3nt: TGTGCCAGCAGCTTAGGGGCAGATTCACAGCAGCCCCAGCATTTT

j_gene: TRBJ1-2
len: 11
d_gene: .
abundance: .
v_gene: TRBV28
CDR3aa: CASSTIYGYTF
CDR3nt: TGTGCCAGCTCGACGATCTATGGCTACACCTTC

j_gene: TRBJ2-5
len: 17
d_gene: TRBD1
abundance: .
v_gene: TRBV5-4
CDR3aa: CASSLGFGQGAGETQYF
CDR3nt: TGTGCCAGCAGCTTGGGATTTGGACAGGGGGCAGGGGAGACCCAGTACTTC

j_gene: TRBJ1-6
len: 11
d_gene: .
abundance: .
v_gene: TRBV2
CDR3aa: CASSETGSLHF
CDR3nt: TGTGCCAGCAGTGAAACTGGGTCCCTCCACTTT

j_gene: TRBJ1-1
len: 15
d_gene: .
abundance: .
v_gene: TRBV4-3
CDR3aa: CASSQDVQTYTEAFF
CDR3nt: TGCGCCAGCAGCCAAGATGTCCAGACTTACACTGAAGCTTTCTTT